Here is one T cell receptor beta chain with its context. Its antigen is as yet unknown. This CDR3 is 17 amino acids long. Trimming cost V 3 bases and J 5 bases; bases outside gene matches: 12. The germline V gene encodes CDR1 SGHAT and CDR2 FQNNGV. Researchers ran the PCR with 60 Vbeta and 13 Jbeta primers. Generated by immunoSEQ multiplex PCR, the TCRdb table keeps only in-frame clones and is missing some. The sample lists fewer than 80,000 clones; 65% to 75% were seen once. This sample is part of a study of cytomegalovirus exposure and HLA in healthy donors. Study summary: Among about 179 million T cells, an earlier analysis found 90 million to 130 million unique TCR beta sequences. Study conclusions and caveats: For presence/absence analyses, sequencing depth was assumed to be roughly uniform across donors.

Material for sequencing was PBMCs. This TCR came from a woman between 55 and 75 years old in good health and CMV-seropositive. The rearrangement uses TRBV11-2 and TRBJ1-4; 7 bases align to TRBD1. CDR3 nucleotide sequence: TGTGCCAGCAGCTTTCGGACAGGCATAAGGCCAAATGAAAAACTGTTTTTT. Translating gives CASSFRTGIRPNEKLFF.